The 13 T cell receptor beta chains reported below all come from one sample, sequenced in a study of T cell repertoires in cytomegalovirus infection. TCRdb itself ran the reads through MiXCR, one entry per CDR3 protein. The sample records 600,000 to 700,000 distinct CDR3 sequences, 30% to 35% being singletons. Their specific antigens are unknown. This specimen consisted of cultured PBMCs, obtained from culture after CMV antigen stimulation. These receptor sequences come from a human donor in good health (CMV status not recorded). Some clones in this sample may be carry-over from other donors' samples.

A few counts support this clonotype. The V gene is TRBV4-1, the J gene TRBJ2-2; the match to TRBD2 covers 16 bases. With V trimmed by 0 bases and J by 4 bases, 5 bases remained unmatched. Germline values: CDR1 MGHRA, CDR2 YSYEKL. The CDR3 is made up of 19 amino acids. CDR3 region: CASSQDKGLAGGPTGELFF. As DNA, the CDR3 is TGCGCCAGCAGCCAAGATAAGGGACTAGCGGGGGGGCCCACCGGGGAGCTGTTTTTT.

This clonotype was observed a handful of times. The chain carries TRBV4-2 and TRBJ1-4, with D unclear. The V end lost 0 bases, the J end lost 8 bases, and 13 bases lay between the germline ends. Germline V lookup: CDR1 LGHNA, CDR2 YNFKEQ. The CDR3 totals 15 residues. CDR3 nucleotide sequence: TGTGCCAGCAGCCAAGAATCCGGGCGGCGGGAAAAACTGTTTTTT. This sequence encodes CASSQESGRREKLFF.

The V gene is TRBV5-4, the J gene TRBJ1-1; 9 bases align to TRBD1. V gave up 4 bases and J gave up 4 bases; unmatched junction bases: 5. CDR3 length: 14 amino acids. The germline V gene encodes CDR1 SGHNT and CDR2 YYREEE (reference sequence). CDR3 in amino acids: CASSQGQGRTEAFF. The CDR3 DNA sequence: TGTGCCAGCAGCCAAGGACAGGGGCGCACTGAAGCTTTCTTT.

In this sample, this clonotype turned up many times. The V call is TRBV7-2, the J call TRBJ2-1; D remains unclear. Germline lookup yields CDR1 SGHTA and CDR2 FQGNSA. Trimming shortened V by 2 bases and J by 9 bases, and 17 bases separated the two germline ends. The CDR3 consists of 15 residues. Written as DNA, the CDR3 is TGTGCCAGCAGCTTAACCGCGAGCTCGGTGGGTGAGCAGTTCTTC. Translated: CASSLTASSVGEQFF.

CDR3 amino acids: CASSPQVGYEQYF. CDR3 DNA: TGTGCCAGTAGTCCCCAAGTAGGCTACGAGCAGTACTTC. This chain connects TRBV19 to TRBJ2-7; unclear D gene. The V gene lost 5 bases and the J gene lost 3 bases, with 11 bases spanning the gap. Germline V CDR1 and CDR2: LNHDA, SQIVND (reference sequence). The CDR3 loop spans 13 amino acids.

This sequence joins TRBV2 and TRBJ2-2; D not resolved. The CDR3 sequence is 14 residues long. V lost 10 bases and J lost 5, with 17 bases in between. Germline V gene sequence: CDR1 SNHLY, CDR2 FYNNEI. Written as DNA, the CDR3 is TGTGCCACTCAACCGGGCCACGGTACCGGGGAGCTGTTTTTT. Its protein is CATQPGHGTGELFF.

This clonotype has only a few counts. The rearrangement links TRBV20-1 to TRBJ1-1; 9 bases are a match to TRBD1. The CDR3 contains 14 residues. J was trimmed by 1 base and V by 4 bases; bases with no gene match: 4. Germline V gene sequence: CDR1 DFQATT, CDR2 SNEGSKA (reference sequence). CDR3 loop: CSATQGAQNTEAFF. The DNA for the CDR3 is TGCAGTGCTACACAGGGGGCGCAGAACACTGAAGCTTTCTTT.

The chain links TRBV6-6 to TRBJ1-3; no reliable D call. The CDR3 spans 13 residues. The ends were cut back, 7 bases at V and 0 bases at J, with 7 bases in the middle. Germline V CDR1 and CDR2: MNHNY, SVGAGI (reference sequence). The CDR3 is CASIPGSGNTIYF. In DNA form, the CDR3 reads TGTGCCAGCATCCCTGGCTCTGGAAACACCATATATTTT.

As DNA, the CDR3 is TGTGCCAGCAGTGGACAGGATCAAGGAAAACTGTTTTTT. Amino acid sequence: CASSGQDQGKLFF. The V and J genes are TRBV7-9 and TRBJ1-4; 7 positions agree with TRBD1. CDR3 length: 13 residues. Germline-derived CDR1 and CDR2 are SEHNR and FQNEAQ (reference sequence). V trimming: 6 bases; J trimming: 10 bases; junction bases outside the gene matches: 8.

The sample holds many counts of this clonotype. The chain joins TRBV7-2 to TRBJ2-7, with TRBD2 matching 8 bases. After removal of 4 bases from V and 3 bases from J, the junction contained 17 bases not matched to a gene. The CDR3 consists of 18 residues. The germline CDR1 and CDR2 sequences are SGHTA and FQGNSA. The CDR3 protein is CASSSRTLFSGEHYEQYF. The DNA of the CDR3 is TGTGCCAGCAGCTCTCGAACCCTCTTTAGCGGGGAACACTACGAGCAGTACTTC.

The chain couples TRBV19 to TRBJ2-1; 9 bases line up with TRBD1. V shed 5 bases and J 0 bases; nucleotides not matched to a gene: 11. CDR3 size: 18 residues. The germline V gene has CDR1 LNHDA and CDR2 SQIVND (reference sequence). The CDR3: CASSPTGTGSLSYNEQFF. CDR3 nucleotide sequence: TGTGCCAGTAGTCCGACCGGGACAGGGAGCCTCTCCTACAATGAGCAGTTCTTC.

V gene TRBV27 combines with J gene TRBJ2-1; 13 bases are shared with TRBD2. This CDR3 has 17 residues. Germline V lookup: CDR1 MNHEY, CDR2 SMNVEV (reference sequence). Trimming cost V 4 bases and J 6 bases; bases outside gene matches: 9. Here the CDR3 reads CASSSTGLAGVLNEQFF. CDR3 DNA: TGTGCCAGCAGTTCCACCGGACTAGCGGGAGTCCTCAATGAGCAGTTCTTC.

With regard to this clonotype: A read error may explain this, as a much larger clone is one base away. V is TRBV6-1 and J is TRBJ2-5; TRBD1 matches 7 bases. The CDR3 contains 16 residues. The V gene's germline CDR1 is MNHNS and CDR2 SASEGT. DNA of the CDR3: TGTGCCAGCAGTGTACTGACGACAGGGCTGGGAAAGACCCATTACTTC. It translates to CASSVLTTGLGKTHYF.